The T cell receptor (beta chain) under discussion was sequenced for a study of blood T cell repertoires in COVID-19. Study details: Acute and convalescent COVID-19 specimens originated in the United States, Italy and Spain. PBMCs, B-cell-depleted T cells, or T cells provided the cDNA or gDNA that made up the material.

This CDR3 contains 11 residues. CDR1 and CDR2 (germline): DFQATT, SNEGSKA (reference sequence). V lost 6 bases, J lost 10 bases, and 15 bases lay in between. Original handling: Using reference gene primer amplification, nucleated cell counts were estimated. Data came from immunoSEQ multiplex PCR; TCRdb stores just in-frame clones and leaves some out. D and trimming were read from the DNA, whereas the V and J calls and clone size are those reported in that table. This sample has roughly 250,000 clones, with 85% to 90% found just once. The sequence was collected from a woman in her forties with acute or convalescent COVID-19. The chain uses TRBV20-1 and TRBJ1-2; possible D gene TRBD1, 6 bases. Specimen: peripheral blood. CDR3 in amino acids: CSAHLNRAYTF. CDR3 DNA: TGCAGTGCCCACCTTAACAGGGCCTACACCTTC.